These 30 T cell receptor beta chains were sequenced from one sample in a study of blood T cell repertoires in COVID-19. Only in-frame clones appear in the TCRdb table, and some are missing; sequencing was by immunoSEQ multiplex PCR. The sample carries about 180,000 clones, roughly 88% recorded once. The specimen was peripheral blood. These receptors were obtained from a human donor with active or convalescent COVID-19. The donor label of this sample is uncertain.

The V and J genes are TRBV5-1 and TRBJ1-1; the D is unclear. The V end lost 4 bases, the J end lost 1 base, and 11 bases lay between the germline ends. The CDR3 has 14 amino acids. Germline V lookup: CDR1 SGHRS, CDR2 YFSETQ. The DNA for the CDR3 is TGCGCCAGCAGCCAGTATGGGCCGAACACTGAAGCTTTCTTT. Protein sequence: CASSQYGPNTEAFF.

J is TRBJ2-4 and V is TRBV6-5; 8 positions match TRBD1. V was clipped by 4 bases and J by 2 bases; unmatched bases: 7. CDR1 is MNHEY and CDR2 is SVGAGI in the germline V gene. The CDR3 covers 16 residues. The CDR3 DNA is TGTGCCAGCAGTTCAGACAGGGGAGTAACCAAAAACATTCAGTACTTC. This translates into CASSSDRGVTKNIQYF.

V gene TRBV5-4 combines with J gene TRBJ2-3; maybe TRBD2 (5 bases). V was clipped by 4 bases and J by 4 bases, with 13 bases between them. The germline gives CDR1 SGHNT, CDR2 YYREEE (reference sequence). This CDR3 has 14 residues. The CDR3: CASSRAEGPDTQYF. For the CDR3, the DNA is TGTGCCAGCAGCCGGGCCGAGGGTCCAGATACGCAGTATTTT.

Of note for this clone: The junction departs from germline at one end; a sequencing error may be responsible. The J gene is TRBJ2-3, the V gene TRBV7-9; 11 bases are a match to TRBD2. Germline-derived CDR1 and CDR2 are SEHNR and FQNEAQ (reference sequence). This CDR3 has 12 amino acids. The DNA of the CDR3 is TGTGCCAGCAGCCTAGCGGGAGGCCGGAGGTATTTT. Protein sequence: CASSLAGGRRYF.

The rearrangement uses TRBV2 and TRBJ2-2; D may be TRBD2 (6 bases). Germline V gives CDR1 SNHLY, CDR2 FYNNEI. The CDR3 sequence is 14 residues long. V was trimmed by 5 bases and J by 0 bases, leaving 7 bases between them. This CDR3 is CASSRGTNTGELFF. CDR3 nucleotide sequence: TGTGCCAGCAGTCGCGGGACGAACACCGGGGAGCTGTTTTTT.

The J gene is TRBJ1-5, the V gene TRBV19, with D possibly being TRBD1 (5 bases). Germline CDR1 reads LNHDA; CDR2 reads SQIVND (reference sequence). This CDR3 region has 15 residues. The germline V and J ends were trimmed by 6 bases and 2 bases, with 14 bases remaining between them. The CDR3 coding sequence is TGTGCCAGTAGGGGACTCAGCGGCGGCAATCAGCCCCAGCATTTT. Amino acid sequence: CASRGLSGGNQPQHF.

V gene TRBV29-1 combines with J gene TRBJ2-1; D is possibly TRBD2 (5 bases). This CDR3 region has 14 residues. V lost 7 bases, J lost 1 base, and 14 bases lay in between. Per germline, CDR1 SQVTM and CDR2 ANQGSEA. In DNA, the CDR3 is TGCAGCGCTCGGGGAAGGGAGTCCTACAATGAGCAGTTCTTC. Translated: CSARGRESYNEQFF.

This chain connects TRBV5-1 to TRBJ2-1, with D unclear. The CDR3 runs 16 residues. Germline assignment: CDR1 SGHRS and CDR2 YFSETQ. Trimming stripped 0 bases from V and 3 bases from J, with 13 bases between. CDR3 loop: CASSLDARLYYNEQFF. The CDR3 bases are TGCGCCAGCAGCTTGGATGCCAGGTTATACTACAATGAGCAGTTCTTC. Full variable domain (rest looked up from reference TRBV5-1 and TRBJ2-1): KAGVTQTPRYLIKTRGQQVTLSCSPISGHRSVSWYQQTPGQGLQFLFEYFSETQRNKGNFPGRFSGRQFSNSRSEMNVSTLELGDSALYLCASSLDARLYYNEQFFGPGTRLTVL.

The chain employs TRBV5-6 and TRBJ2-7; D is unresolved. Trimming took off 6 bases at V and 5 bases at J, with 18 bases between the two ends. The CDR3 contains 14 residues. Germline values: CDR1 SGHDT, CDR2 YYEEEE. The CDR3 coding sequence is TGTGCCAGCACCGTCTCTTACCCGCTAAACGAGCAGTACTTC. Translated: CASTVSYPLNEQYF.

The chain uses TRBV20-1 and TRBJ2-7, with 8 bases that match TRBD2. Germline V CDR1 and CDR2: DFQATT, SNEGSKA (reference sequence). Losses at the gene ends were 3 bases for V and 2 bases for J; bases not matched to a gene: 6. The CDR3 runs to 14 residues. The CDR3 sequence is CSASRLSGAYEQYF. The CDR3 coding sequence is TGCAGTGCTAGTCGACTTAGCGGGGCCTACGAGCAGTACTTC.

The chain couples TRBV9 to TRBJ2-7, with D possibly TRBD2 on 5 matching bases. Germline V gene data show CDR1 as SGDLS and CDR2 as YYNGEE. CDR3 length: 13 residues. V shed 3 bases and J shed 4 bases, with 11 bases lying between them. The CDR3 here is CASSGLRGYEQYF. CDR3 sequence (DNA): TGTGCCAGCAGCGGCCTCAGAGGGTACGAGCAGTACTTC.

This rearrangement joins TRBV5-4 to TRBJ2-2; D is unclear. Trimming pared 4 bases from V and 0 bases from J, leaving 7 bases between. The CDR3 is 14 residues long. Germline CDR1 and CDR2: SGHNT and YYREEE (reference sequence). CDR3 protein: CASSPTANTGELFF. CDR3 bases: TGTGCCAGCAGCCCCACTGCGAACACCGGGGAGCTGTTTTTT.

As for this clone: The junction differs from germline at one of its ends, possibly a read error. This sequence joins TRBV12-3 or TRBV12-4 and TRBJ2-1; D is possibly TRBD1 (5 bases). The CDR3 is 11 amino acids. The DNA for the CDR3 is TGTGCCAGCAGCCTAACCGGTGCCAGGGTCTTC. Translation: CASSLTGARVF.

The genes are TRBV4-1 and TRBJ1-4; tentative D call: TRBD1 (6 bases). The CDR3 length is 17 residues. Germline CDR1 reads MGHRA; CDR2 reads YSYEKL. The V gene lost 4 bases and the J gene lost 3 bases, with 18 bases spanning the gap. The CDR3 spells CASSPRLSGGPNEKLFF. CDR3 nucleotides: TGCGCCAGCAGCCCTAGACTATCGGGGGGGCCTAATGAAAAACTGTTTTTT.

This chain connects TRBV2 to TRBJ2-7, with 11 nucleotides matching TRBD2. The CDR3 sequence is 15 residues long. V was pared by 6 bases and J by 5 bases, with 9 bases of the junction left unmatched. Germline V gives CDR1 SNHLY, CDR2 FYNNEI. CDR3 sequence reads: CASSVAGGPANEQYF. The CDR3 coding sequence is TGTGCCAGCAGCGTAGCGGGGGGGCCCGCCAACGAGCAGTACTTC.

This chain links TRBV7-9 with TRBJ2-1, with 10 bases matching TRBD2. Germline V CDR1 and CDR2: SEHNR, FQNEAQ (reference sequence). J was trimmed by 4 bases and V by 3 bases; bases with no gene match: 3. This CDR3 has 15 residues. This chain's CDR3 is CASSFSGGAYNEQFF. The CDR3 DNA is TGTGCCAGCAGCTTCAGCGGGGGGGCTTACAATGAGCAGTTCTTC.

The rearrangement uses TRBV3-1 (or the pseudogene TRBV3-2) and TRBJ2-1; no firm D call. V was shortened by 1 base and J by 10 bases, with 11 bases between the two germline ends. This CDR3 has 13 residues. The germline V gene encodes CDR1 LGHDT and CDR2 YNNKEL (reference sequence). CDR3 sequence reads: CASSQGWRSEQFF. The CDR3 DNA is TGTGCCAGCAGCCAAGGTTGGCGGTCCGAGCAGTTCTTC.

This clone is a singleton in its sample. The chain employs TRBV7-2 and TRBJ2-1; TRBD2 aligns across 11 bases. The ends lost 5 bases at V and 5 bases at J; junction bases unmatched: 2. The length of the CDR3 is 14 residues. Germline-derived CDR1 and CDR2 are SGHTA and FQGNSA. CDR3 sequence: CASSPGLADNEQFF. Written as DNA, the CDR3 is TGTGCCAGCAGCCCGGGACTAGCGGACAATGAGCAGTTCTTC.

This clone was seen a handful of times. The chain combines TRBV7-2 with TRBJ2-1, with 9 bases aligning to TRBD2. V was clipped by 3 bases and J by 5 bases; unmatched bases: 2. The CDR3 runs to 14 residues. The germline V gene encodes CDR1 SGHTA and CDR2 FQGNSA. CDR3 in amino acids: CASSLRGGNNEQFF. The CDR3 nucleotides read TGTGCCAGCAGCTTGCGGGGGGGCAACAATGAGCAGTTCTTC.

The gene calls are TRBV7-9 and TRBJ1-6; TRBD1 aligns across 8 bases. J gave up 10 bases and V 1 base, and 6 bases lay outside the gene matches. This CDR3 spans 15 amino acids. The germline V gene encodes CDR1 SEHNR and CDR2 FQNEAQ (reference sequence). The CDR3 protein is CASSLEGRGRSPLHF. The CDR3 DNA sequence: TGTGCCAGCAGCTTAGAGGGCAGGGGGCGATCACCCCTCCACTTT.

The genes are TRBV5-5 and TRBJ1-1; no reliable D call. Per germline, CDR1 SGHKS and CDR2 YYEKEE (reference sequence). Trimming took 2 bases from V and 0 from J, leaving 5 bases between them. The CDR3 runs 13 residues. This CDR3 reads CASSFSMNTEAFF. The CDR3 DNA reads as TGTGCCAGCAGCTTTAGCATGAACACTGAAGCTTTCTTT.

The rearrangement joins TRBV2 to TRBJ1-1; D perhaps matches TRBD1 (6 bases). Germline CDR1 reads SNHLY; CDR2 reads FYNNEI. Deletions cut 1 base from V and 4 bases from J, with 10 bases between. The CDR3 spans 14 residues. The CDR3 reads CASSEGIGGTEAFF. The CDR3 DNA reads as TGTGCCAGCAGTGAAGGGATAGGGGGCACTGAAGCTTTCTTT.

The chain is built from TRBV30 and TRBJ2-7; the match to TRBD2 covers 12 bases. The CDR3 covers 13 residues. The germline CDR1 and CDR2 sequences are GTSNPN and SVGIG (reference sequence). The junction had 3 bases not matched to a gene; V was cut back by 4 bases and J by 5 bases. The CDR3 region has the DNA TGTGCCTGGACGAGACTAGCGGGGGACGAGCAGTACTTC. Amino acids: CAWTRLAGDEQYF.

The genes are TRBV20-1 and TRBJ2-3; tentative D call: TRBD2 (5 bases). V was shortened by 4 bases and J by 6 bases, with 8 bases between the two germline ends. The CDR3 is made up of 11 amino acids. Germline CDR1 reads DFQATT; CDR2 reads SNEGSKA (reference sequence). CDR3 sequence (DNA): TGCAGTGCTATGGGAGTCGATACGCAGTATTTT. Translating it yields CSAMGVDTQYF.

This rearrangement joins TRBV6-5 to TRBJ2-7, with D maybe TRBD2 (6 bases). The V end was cut by 0 bases, the J end by 0 bases, with 12 bases between. CDR1 and CDR2 (germline): MNHEY, SVGAGI. CDR3 length equals 16 residues. The CDR3: CASSYSEGQTSYEQYF. CDR3 sequence (DNA): TGTGCCAGCAGTTACTCGGAGGGGCAGACCTCCTACGAGCAGTACTTC.

The V call is TRBV5-1, the J call TRBJ2-3, with unresolved D. The germline V and J ends were trimmed by 0 bases and 5 bases, with 7 bases remaining between them. This CDR3 spans 13 amino acids. Germline V CDR1 and CDR2: SGHRS, YFSETQ. The CDR3 loop reads CASSLASGDTQYF. CDR3 in DNA: TGCGCCAGCAGCTTGGCCTCAGGAGATACGCAGTATTTT.

In the case of this clone: Other DNA sequences in the sample encode the same CDR3. The chain has TRBV27 and TRBJ1-1; the D is unclear. Trimming stripped 0 bases from V and 0 bases from J, with 8 bases between. This CDR3 is built from 15 residues. The germline gives CDR1 MNHEY, CDR2 SMNVEV (reference sequence). Here the CDR3 reads CASSLSGTVNTEAFF. CDR3 nucleotide sequence: TGTGCCAGCAGTTTATCGGGTACAGTGAACACTGAAGCTTTCTTT.

The chain carries TRBV24-1 and TRBJ1-4; a possible D gene is TRBD1 (5 bases). Germline lookup yields CDR1 KGHDR and CDR2 SFDVKD. This CDR3 spans 15 amino acids. With 4 bases removed from V and 3 bases from J, the gap between germline ends came to 11 bases. As DNA, the CDR3 is TGTGCCACCAGTGAGGAGGGGAAGGCTAATGAAAAACTGTTTTTT. It translates to CATSEEGKANEKLFF.

The rearrangement uses TRBV14 and TRBJ2-7; D is uncertain. The CDR3 has 14 residues. Germline CDR1 reads SGHDN; CDR2 reads FVKESK. V was clipped by 4 bases and J by 3 bases, with 13 bases between them. The CDR3 nucleotides are TGTGCCAGCAGCCCCTCGACTCTTAACTACGAGCAGTACTTC. Protein: CASSPSTLNYEQYF. Variable domain in full (rest from reference TRBV14 and TRBJ2-7): EAGVTQFPSHSVIEKGQTVTLRCDPISGHDNLYWYRRVMGKEIKFLLHFVKESKQDESGMPNNRFLAERTGGTYSTLKVQPAELEDSGVYFCASSPSTLNYEQYFGPGTRLTVT.

The chain combines TRBV29-1 with TRBJ1-2; D perhaps matches TRBD1 (5 bases). Trimming took 1 base from V and 5 from J, leaving 8 bases between them. This CDR3 has 12 amino acids. Germline V gene data show CDR1 as SQVTM and CDR2 as ANQGSEA. The CDR3 protein is CSVEGTFYGYTF. The CDR3 nucleotides read TGCAGCGTTGAAGGGACATTTTATGGCTACACCTTC.